The 29 T cell receptor beta chains in this list originate from one sample, sequenced in a study of beta chain features in type 1 diabetes. Points from the study as a whole: Shortening that was moderate but significant affected the TCRB CDR3s of Type 1 diabetes patients in all four CD4+ subsets.

No antigen has been assigned to these receptors. The sequenced template was cDNA made from the entire isolated RNA. TCRdb keeps only in-frame clones here, not all; method: immunoSEQ multiplex PCR. Of around 600,000 clones in the sample, 12% were seen once. The source material was naive CD4+ T cells from blood. These receptors were taken from a young man with type 1 diabetes.

V and J are TRBV18 and TRBJ1-4; 7 bases line up with TRBD1. V dropped 2 bases and J dropped 5; count of bases not matched to a gene: 5. The germline V gene has CDR1 KGHSH and CDR2 LQKENI. This CDR3 contains 15 residues. This CDR3 reads CASSPEPGQNEKLFF. The CDR3 DNA sequence: TGTGCCAGCTCACCAGAGCCGGGACAGAATGAAAAACTGTTTTTT.

In its sample, this clone was seen a few times. The chain links TRBV29-1 to TRBJ1-3, with D hard to call. Germline V gene data show CDR1 as SQVTM and CDR2 as ANQGSEA. The CDR3 contains 15 residues. Deletions cut 6 bases from V and 0 bases from J, with 15 bases between. In DNA form, the CDR3 reads TGCAGCGTGAGGAGCGTAACCGTCTCTGGAAACACCATATATTTT. As protein: CSVRSVTVSGNTIYF.

The chain links TRBV2 to TRBJ2-5; D is uncertain. Trimming stripped 5 bases from V and 3 bases from J, with 7 bases between. Per germline, CDR1 SNHLY and CDR2 FYNNEI. The CDR3 contains 12 residues. CDR3 sequence: CASSLSEETQYF. CDR3 DNA: TGTGCCAGCAGTCTGTCTGAAGAGACCCAGTACTTC.

This clone was seen more than once but under ten times. The chain couples TRBV19 to TRBJ1-6; D gene unclear. Germline loops: CDR1 LNHDA, CDR2 SQIVND (reference sequence). The CDR3 has 13 amino acids. In nucleotides, the CDR3 is TGTGCATCGAAATGGGCGAGTAATTCACCCCTCCACTTT. It specifies CASKWASNSPLHF. The full variable domain, with the rest looked up from reference TRBV19 and TRBJ1-6, is DGGITQSPKYLFRKEGQNVTLSCEQNLNHDAMYWYRQDPGQGLRLIYYSQIVNDFQKGDIAEGYSVSREKKESFPLTVTSAQKNPTAFYLCASKWASNSPLHFGNGTRLTVT.

The V and J genes are TRBV9 and TRBJ2-5; perhaps D is TRBD1 or TRBD2 (5 bases each). Trimming cost V 5 bases and J 2 bases, with 7 bases left between them. The germline gives CDR1 SGDLS, CDR2 YYNGEE. This CDR3 has 12 residues. The CDR3 coding sequence is TGTGCCAGCAGGGGGACGCAAGAGACCCAGTACTTC. Its protein product is CASRGTQETQYF.

The gene calls are TRBV9 and TRBJ2-1; D is ambiguous. CDR3 length: 11 amino acids. Trimming stripped 3 bases from V and 7 bases from J, with 5 bases between. Germline V gene data show CDR1 as SGDLS and CDR2 as YYNGEE. In DNA form, the CDR3 reads TGTGCCAGCAGCGCCAGTAATGAGCAGTTCTTC. Translated: CASSASNEQFF.

This chain uses TRBV14 with TRBJ2-3; the D is unclear. Germline CDR1 SGHDN, CDR2 FVKESK. The CDR3 spans 13 residues. V lost 2 bases, J lost 3 bases, and 6 bases lay in between. The CDR3, as DNA: TGTGCCAGCAGCCAACACTTTACAGATACGCAGTATTTT. This sequence encodes CASSQHFTDTQYF.

This clone has just a few counts. The rearrangement links TRBV6-4 to TRBJ2-1; maybe TRBD1 (6 bases). The CDR3 runs 18 residues. The germline V gene encodes CDR1 MRHNA and CDR2 SNTAGT. Trimming left V 2 bases short and J 3 bases short, with 20 bases between. Here the CDR3 reads CASSDRDRLGGSYNEQFF. The CDR3 region has the DNA TGTGCCAGCAGTGACCGCGACAGGTTAGGGGGTAGCTACAATGAGCAGTTCTTC.

The table lists this clone with a few counts. The chain employs TRBV10-3 and TRBJ1-5; 8 bases align to TRBD1. The CDR3 is 16 residues long. Germline V CDR1 and CDR2: ENHRY, SYGVKD. V lost 3 bases, J lost 4 bases, and 8 bases stayed unmatched. In DNA, the CDR3 is TGTGCCATCAGTGAATACGACAGGGGTAATAATCAGCCCCAGCATTTT. It specifies CAISEYDRGNNQPQHF.

This clone was seen more than once but under ten times. The V and J genes are TRBV20-1 and TRBJ2-7; D remains ambiguous. CDR1 is DFQATT, CDR2 SNEGSKA, per germline (reference sequence). V gave up 4 bases and J gave up 0 bases, with 4 bases separating them. This CDR3 spans 11 amino acids. The CDR3 here is CSAIPSYEQYF. The CDR3 nucleotides read TGCAGTGCTATCCCCTCCTACGAGCAGTACTTC.

CDR3 nucleotide sequence: TGTGCCACCAGCAGAGATCCGACAGGATCTAATGAAAAACTGTTTTTT. It encodes CATSRDPTGSNEKLFF. This chain uses TRBV15 with TRBJ1-4; possible D gene TRBD1, 6 bases. This CDR3 region has 16 residues. Germline V gene lookup returns CDR1 LNHNV and CDR2 YYDKDF (reference sequence). The V end was cut by 0 bases, the J end by 3 bases, with 11 bases between.

This clone was observed a few times. The chain is built from TRBV30 and TRBJ2-7; D not resolved. The V and J ends lost 0 bases and 5 bases respectively, with 17 bases between them. The CDR3 length is 15 residues. Germline V gene sequence: CDR1 GTSNPN, CDR2 SVGIG (reference sequence). The CDR3 is CAWSVWHGVGDEQYF. The CDR3 DNA follows: TGTGCCTGGAGTGTCTGGCATGGGGTTGGCGACGAGCAGTACTTC.

The chain recombines TRBV5-6 with TRBJ2-7; possible D gene TRBD1, 5 bases. The germline gives CDR1 SGHDT, CDR2 YYEEEE. This CDR3 comprises 14 residues. Trimming left V 0 bases short and J 5 bases short, with 12 bases between. Here the CDR3 reads CASSLDSGIHEQYF. CDR3 sequence (DNA): TGTGCCAGCAGCTTGGATTCAGGGATCCACGAGCAGTACTTC.

This clone occurred a few times. V and J are TRBV4-1 and TRBJ1-2, with a possible D match to TRBD1 (6 bases). Germline-derived CDR1 and CDR2 are MGHRA and YSYEKL. V lost 10 bases and J lost 5, with 17 bases in between. The CDR3 is 13 amino acids. CDR3 in DNA: TGCGCCAACCTCAGGGGAATTTGGTATGGCTACACCTTC. This codes for CANLRGIWYGYTF.

This chain joins TRBV11-3 and TRBJ1-1; D perhaps matches TRBD1 (6 bases). The CDR3 runs 14 residues. Germline-derived CDR1 and CDR2 are SGHNT and YENEEA. Trimming took 4 bases from V and 3 from J, leaving 12 bases between them. In DNA form, the CDR3 reads TGTGCCAGCAGCTCCACAGGGTTAGACACTGAAGCTTTCTTT. This codes for CASSSTGLDTEAFF.

The chain employs TRBV7-8 and TRBJ2-5, with D possibly called TRBD1 or TRBD2 (5 bases each). V was pared by 6 bases and J by 3 bases, with 14 bases between. CDR1 is SGHVS, CDR2 FQNEAQ, per germline. This CDR3 region has 14 residues. CDR3 nucleotides: TGTGCCAGCAGGATCAGGGACGAAAAAGAGACCCAGTACTTC. It codes for CASRIRDEKETQYF.

The chain recombines TRBV4-2 with TRBJ2-5; 10 bases map to TRBD2. The CDR3 spans 16 residues. Germline V gene sequence: CDR1 LGHNA, CDR2 YNFKEQ. With 2 bases clipped from V and 2 bases from J, the junction kept 5 bases outside the gene matches. This CDR3 is CASSQTGTSAQETQYF. For the CDR3, the DNA is TGTGCCAGCAGCCAAACCGGGACTAGCGCTCAAGAGACCCAGTACTTC.

This sequence joins TRBV7-9 and TRBJ1-2, with D perhaps matching TRBD1 (5 bases). The CDR3 sequence is 12 residues long. Germline lookup yields CDR1 SEHNR and CDR2 FQNEAQ (reference sequence). Trimming removed 2 bases from V and 9 bases from J, with 10 bases in between. CDR3 sequence (DNA): TGTGCCAGCAGCTTATCGACAGACCGCTACACCTTC. Amino acid sequence: CASSLSTDRYTF.

This clone has a handful of counts. V gene TRBV7-9 combines with J gene TRBJ2-3, with 11 bases that match TRBD2. CDR3 length: 17 amino acids. Looked up from germline, CDR1 is SEHNR and CDR2 is FQNEAQ (reference sequence). V trimming: 5 bases; J trimming: 2 bases; junction bases outside the gene matches: 9. The CDR3 coding sequence is TGTGCCAGCAGCGGGCGGACTAGCGGGCGTCCCACAGATACGCAGTATTTT. This sequence encodes CASSGRTSGRPTDTQYF.

The V gene is TRBV29-1, the J gene TRBJ1-5, with 8 bases aligning to TRBD1. CDR1 is SQVTM, CDR2 ANQGSEA, per germline. Trimming took 6 bases from V and 4 from J; bases not matched to a gene: 8. The CDR3 has 14 residues. The CDR3 reads CSVAQTGENQPQHF. The CDR3, as DNA: TGCAGCGTAGCCCAGACAGGGGAAAATCAGCCCCAGCATTTT.

CDR3 protein: CASSLAGRTEAFF. The CDR3 coding sequence is TGTGCCAGCAGCTTGGCGGGGCGTACTGAAGCTTTCTTT. This chain links TRBV5-6 with TRBJ1-1, with D maybe TRBD1 (5 bases). V was pared by 0 bases and J by 5 bases, with 8 bases between. The V gene's germline CDR1 is SGHDT and CDR2 YYEEEE. The CDR3 is 13 amino acids.

This clone appeared a few times. The gene calls are TRBV30 and TRBJ1-6; D perhaps matches TRBD1 (5 bases). V gave up 6 bases and J gave up 0 bases, with 15 bases separating them. The CDR3 consists of 16 residues. Germline V gene data show CDR1 as GTSNPN and CDR2 as SVGIG (reference sequence). The CDR3 reads CACTNPGSSYNSPLHF. DNA for the CDR3: TGTGCCTGCACAAACCCAGGGAGCTCCTATAATTCACCCCTCCACTTT.

This clone has a handful of counts. The chain employs TRBV6-5 and TRBJ2-5, with D maybe TRBD2 (5 bases). V was trimmed by 6 bases and J by 5 bases, leaving 13 bases between them. CDR1 is MNHEY and CDR2 is SVGAGI in the germline V gene. This CDR3 comprises 13 residues. CDR3 nucleotide sequence: TGTGCCAGCAGCAACGGTGGGGAGGAGACCCAGTACTTC. Protein: CASSNGGEETQYF.

This clone was counted a few times. The chain employs TRBV19 and TRBJ2-2, with 9 bases aligning to TRBD2. The CDR3 has 13 amino acids. Germline loops: CDR1 LNHDA, CDR2 SQIVND (reference sequence). With V trimmed by 4 bases and J by 7 bases, 1 base remained unmatched. CDR3 coding DNA: TGTGCCAGTAGTACTAGCGGGGACGGGGAGCTGTTTTTT. Translation gives CASSTSGDGELFF.

The chain has TRBV18 and TRBJ1-1; TRBD1 aligns across 12 bases. V was pared by 3 bases and J by 0 bases, with 5 bases of the junction left unmatched. Germline V gene lookup returns CDR1 KGHSH and CDR2 LQKENI. This CDR3 comprises 17 residues. As DNA, the CDR3 is TGTGCCAGCTCACCGGGACAGGGGGCTTCGATGAACACTGAAGCTTTCTTT. This codes for CASSPGQGASMNTEAFF.

A few counts support this clone. The V gene is TRBV25-1, the J gene TRBJ2-1, with a possible D match to TRBD1 (6 bases). Between the trimmed V and J ends, which lost 6 bases and 9 bases, there was a span of 21 bases. This CDR3 has 15 amino acids. Germline V gene lookup returns CDR1 MGHDK and CDR2 SYGVNS. This CDR3 is CASSLTGLGVSEQFF. In DNA form, the CDR3 reads TGTGCCAGCAGCCTAACAGGGTTAGGAGTTAGTGAGCAGTTCTTC.

The table lists this clone with a few counts. CDR3 coding DNA: TGTGCCAGTGCCCTCGGACGCACGGACACCGGGGAGCTGTTTTTT. It encodes CASALGRTDTGELFF. The rearrangement links TRBV7-2 to TRBJ2-2, with D unresolved. The CDR3 is made up of 15 amino acids. The germline V and J ends were trimmed by 9 bases and 3 bases, with 17 bases remaining between them. Germline CDR1 is SGHTA and CDR2 is FQGNSA. The full variable domain, completed using reference TRBV7-2 and TRBJ2-2, is GAGVSQSPSNKVTEKGKDVELRCDPISGHTALYWYRQSLGQGLEFLIYFQGNSAPDKSGLPSDRFSAERTGGSVSTLTIQRTQQEDSAVYLCASALGRTDTGELFFGEGSRLTVL.

The chain couples TRBV2 to TRBJ2-3; 7 positions match TRBD2. The CDR3 totals 15 residues. CDR1 is SNHLY and CDR2 is FYNNEI in the germline V gene. With V trimmed by 2 bases and J by 3 bases, 5 bases remained unmatched. CDR3 region: CASSESPAGTDTQYF. CDR3 in DNA: TGTGCCAGCAGTGAATCCCCAGCGGGGACAGATACGCAGTATTTT. Based on the CDR3 plus reference TRBV2 and TRBJ2-3, the full variable domain is EPEVTQTPSHQVTQMGQEVILRCVPISNHLYFYWYRQILGQKVEFLVSFYNNEISEKSEIFDDQFSVERPDGSNFTLKIRSTKLEDSAMYFCASSESPAGTDTQYFGPGTRLTVL.

This clone was seen a few times. V is TRBV9 and J is TRBJ2-3; 11 bases align to TRBD2. The germline CDR1 and CDR2 sequences are SGDLS and YYNGEE. V shed 4 bases and J 7 bases; nucleotides not matched to a gene: 11. There are 16 residues in the CDR3. As DNA, the CDR3 is TGTGCCAGCAGCCCACCGACTAGCGGGGCCGGGTATACGCAGTATTTT. It codes for CASSPPTSGAGYTQYF.